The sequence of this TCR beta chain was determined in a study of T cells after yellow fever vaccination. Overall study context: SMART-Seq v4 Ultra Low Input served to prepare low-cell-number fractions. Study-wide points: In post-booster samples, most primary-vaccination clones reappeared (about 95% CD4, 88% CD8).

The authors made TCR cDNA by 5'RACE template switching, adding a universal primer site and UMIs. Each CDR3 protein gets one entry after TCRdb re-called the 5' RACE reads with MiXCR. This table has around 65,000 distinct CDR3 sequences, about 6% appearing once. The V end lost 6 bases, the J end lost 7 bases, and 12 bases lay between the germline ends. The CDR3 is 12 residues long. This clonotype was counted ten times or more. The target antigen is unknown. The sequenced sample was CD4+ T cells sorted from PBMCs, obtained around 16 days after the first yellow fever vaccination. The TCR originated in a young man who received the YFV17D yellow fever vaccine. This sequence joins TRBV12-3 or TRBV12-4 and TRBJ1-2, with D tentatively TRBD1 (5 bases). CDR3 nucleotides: TGTGCCAGCAGACTCGAGGGGCCTGGCTACACCTTC. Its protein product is CASRLEGPGYTF.